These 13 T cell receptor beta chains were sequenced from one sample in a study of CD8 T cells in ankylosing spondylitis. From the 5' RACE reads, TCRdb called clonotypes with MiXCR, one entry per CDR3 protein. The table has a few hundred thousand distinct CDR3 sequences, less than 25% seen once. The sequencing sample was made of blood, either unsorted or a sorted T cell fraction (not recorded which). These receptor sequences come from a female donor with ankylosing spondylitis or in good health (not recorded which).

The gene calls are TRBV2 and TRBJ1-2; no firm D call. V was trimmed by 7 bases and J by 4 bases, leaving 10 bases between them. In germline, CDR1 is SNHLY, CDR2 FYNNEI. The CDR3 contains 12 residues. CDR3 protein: CASKINSYGYTF. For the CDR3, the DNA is TGTGCCAGCAAGATAAATAGCTATGGCTACACCTTC.

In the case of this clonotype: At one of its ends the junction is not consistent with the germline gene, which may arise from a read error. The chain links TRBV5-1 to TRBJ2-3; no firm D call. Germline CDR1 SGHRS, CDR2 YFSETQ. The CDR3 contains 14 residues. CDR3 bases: TGCGCCAGCAGCTCCCTTACGTCCACAGATAAGCAGTATTTT. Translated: CASSSLTSTDKQYF.

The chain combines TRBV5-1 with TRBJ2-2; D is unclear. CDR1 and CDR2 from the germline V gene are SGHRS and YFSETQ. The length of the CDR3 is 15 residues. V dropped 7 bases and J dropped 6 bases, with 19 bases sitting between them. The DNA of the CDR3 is TGCGCCAGCCGCCGGTCCTTGATGGTCGCCGGGGAGCTGTTTTTT. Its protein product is CASRRSLMVAGELFF. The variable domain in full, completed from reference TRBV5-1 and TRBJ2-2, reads KAGVTQTPRYLIKTRGQQVTLSCSPISGHRSVSWYQQTPGQGLQFLFEYFSETQRNKGNFPGRFSGRQFSNSRSEMNVSTLELGDSALYLCASRRSLMVAGELFFGEGSRLTVL.

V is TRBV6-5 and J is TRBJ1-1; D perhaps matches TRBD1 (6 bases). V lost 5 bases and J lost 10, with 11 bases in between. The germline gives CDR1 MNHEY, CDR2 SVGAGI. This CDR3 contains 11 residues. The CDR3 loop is CASSTGLTAFF. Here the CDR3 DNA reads TGTGCCAGCAGTACAGGGTTGACAGCTTTCTTT.

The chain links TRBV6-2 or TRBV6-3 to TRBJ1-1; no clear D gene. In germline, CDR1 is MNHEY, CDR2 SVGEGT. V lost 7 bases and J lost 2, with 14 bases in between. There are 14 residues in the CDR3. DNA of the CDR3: TGTGCCAGCAAGATCGACGGCCCTAACACTGAAGCTTTCTTT. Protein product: CASKIDGPNTEAFF.

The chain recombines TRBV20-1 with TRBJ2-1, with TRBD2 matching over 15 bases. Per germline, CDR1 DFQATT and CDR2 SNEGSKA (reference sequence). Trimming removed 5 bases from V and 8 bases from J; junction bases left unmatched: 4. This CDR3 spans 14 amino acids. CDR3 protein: CSARTSGRADEQFF. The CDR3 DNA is TGCAGTGCTCGGACTAGCGGGAGGGCCGATGAGCAGTTCTTC.

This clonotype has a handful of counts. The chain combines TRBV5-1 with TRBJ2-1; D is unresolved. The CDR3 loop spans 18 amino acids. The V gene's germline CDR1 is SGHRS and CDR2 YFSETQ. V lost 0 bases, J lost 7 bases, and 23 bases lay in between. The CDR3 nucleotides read TGCGCCAGCAGCTTGGCCCAAGGTGGACCAGAGCTCGGAAATGAGCAGTTCTTC. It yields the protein CASSLAQGGPELGNEQFF.

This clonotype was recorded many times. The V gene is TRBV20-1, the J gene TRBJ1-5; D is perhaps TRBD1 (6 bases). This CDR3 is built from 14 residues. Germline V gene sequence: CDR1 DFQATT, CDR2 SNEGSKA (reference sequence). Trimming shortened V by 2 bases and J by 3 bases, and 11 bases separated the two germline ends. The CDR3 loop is CSARQWDTNQPQHF. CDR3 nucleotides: TGCAGTGCTAGACAGTGGGACACCAATCAGCCCCAGCATTTT.

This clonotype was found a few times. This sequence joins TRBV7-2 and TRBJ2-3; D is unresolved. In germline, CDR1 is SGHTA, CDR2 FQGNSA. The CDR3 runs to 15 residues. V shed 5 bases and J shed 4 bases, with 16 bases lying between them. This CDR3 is CASSVRAPEADTQYF. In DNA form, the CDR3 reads TGTGCCAGCAGCGTCCGGGCCCCTGAGGCAGATACGCAGTATTTT.

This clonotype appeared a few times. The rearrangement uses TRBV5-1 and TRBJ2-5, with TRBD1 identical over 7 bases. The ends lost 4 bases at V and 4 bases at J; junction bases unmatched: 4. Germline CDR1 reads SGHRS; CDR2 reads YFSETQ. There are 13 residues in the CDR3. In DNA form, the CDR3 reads TGCGCCAGCAGCGTCGACAGGGTAGAGACCCAGTACTTC. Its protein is CASSVDRVETQYF.

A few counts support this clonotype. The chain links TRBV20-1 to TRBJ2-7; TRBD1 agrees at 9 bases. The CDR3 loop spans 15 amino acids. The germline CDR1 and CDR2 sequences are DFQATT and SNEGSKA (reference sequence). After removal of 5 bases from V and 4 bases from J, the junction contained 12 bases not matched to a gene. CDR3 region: CSAPRTGTGRYEQYF. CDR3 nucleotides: TGCAGTGCTCCCCGTACTGGGACAGGGAGGTACGAGCAGTACTTC.

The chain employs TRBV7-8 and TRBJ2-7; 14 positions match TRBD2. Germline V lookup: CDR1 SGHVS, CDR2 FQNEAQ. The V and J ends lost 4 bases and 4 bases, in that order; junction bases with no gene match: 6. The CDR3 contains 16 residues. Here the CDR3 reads CASSSGTSGSGYEQYF. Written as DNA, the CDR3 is TGTGCCAGCAGCTCCGGGACTAGCGGGAGCGGGTACGAGCAGTACTTC.

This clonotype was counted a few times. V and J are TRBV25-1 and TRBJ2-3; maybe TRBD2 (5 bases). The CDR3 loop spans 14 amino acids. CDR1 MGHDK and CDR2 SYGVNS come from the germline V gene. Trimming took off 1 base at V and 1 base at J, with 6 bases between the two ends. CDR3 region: CASSELRGTDTQYF. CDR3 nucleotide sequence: TGTGCCAGCAGTGAATTGAGGGGCACAGATACGCAGTATTTT.